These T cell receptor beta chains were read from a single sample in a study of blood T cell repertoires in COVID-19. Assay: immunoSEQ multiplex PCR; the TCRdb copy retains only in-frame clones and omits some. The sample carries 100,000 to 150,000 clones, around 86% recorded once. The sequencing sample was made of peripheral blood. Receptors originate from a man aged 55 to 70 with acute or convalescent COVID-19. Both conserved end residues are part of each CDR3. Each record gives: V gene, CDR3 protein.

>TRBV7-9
CASSLALEGADTQYF
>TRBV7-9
CASSSRGPDTQYF
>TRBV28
CASSSPTIRVYNEQFF
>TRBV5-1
CASSYGITNTEAFF
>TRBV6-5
CASSYSRGQGTKTQYF
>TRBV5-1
CASSLGLAGGDEQFF
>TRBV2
CASITGGGYGYTF
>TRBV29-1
CSVDGQNTYEQYF
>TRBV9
CASSVSPGQEAFF
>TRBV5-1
CASSPSGGSAEKLFF